This T cell receptor (beta chain) emerged from a study of blood T cells in healthy people across ages. Study-wide results and limits: Investigators treated diversity estimates from one million T cells as underestimates.

The CDR3 length is 15 residues. Germline CDR1 and CDR2: MNHEY and SVGAGI. Trimming removed 6 bases from V and 5 bases from J, with 17 bases in between. Alongside a J-beta primer mix, a sample-barcoded 5' primer served in a second PCR lasting roughly 7 to 11 cycles. TCRdb fed the 5' RACE reads into MiXCR, producing one record per CDR3 protein. The sample has roughly 1,700,000 distinct CDR3 sequences; roughly 27% are singletons. This clonotype was picked up a small number of times. Its matching antigen is unknown. The sequenced sample was blood. This TCR was recovered from a woman in her 30s in good health. The V gene is TRBV6-5, the J gene TRBJ2-1, with unresolved D. The CDR3 nucleotides read TGTGCCAGCAGATCCTGGACCGGCTTACACAATGAGCAGTTCTTC. Its translation is CASRSWTGLHNEQFF.